Below, 14 T cell receptor beta chains from the same sample are listed, as sequenced in a study of shared clonotypes between healthy human individuals. Repertoires were generated with immunoSEQ multiplex PCR, while TCRdb's copy carries only in-frame clones and drops some. Of 2 million to 2.5 million clones detected, about 92% appear once; the ten largest clones hold roughly 0.36%. What was sequenced was naive CD4+ T cells from PBMCs. As to subset: CD45RA+ positively selected. The source is a young man in good health. Some clones in this sample may be carry-over from other donors' samples.

This clone appeared once. The chain couples TRBV29-1 to TRBJ2-7, with no clear D. V lost 0 bases and J lost 12, with 12 bases in between. Germline CDR1 and CDR2: SQVTM and ANQGSEA. The CDR3 sequence is 11 residues long. CDR3 DNA sequence: TGCAGCGTTGAAGATTCCTCCCGAGCGTACTTC. Its protein product is CSVEDSSRAYF.

The chain joins TRBV10-2 to TRBJ2-3, with D perhaps TRBD1 (6 bases). This CDR3 has 18 amino acids. CDR1 WSHSY and CDR2 SAAADI come from the germline V gene. V lost 0 bases and J 4 bases, leaving 20 bases between the germline ends. Here the CDR3 reads CASSESVPRGSFADTQYF. Here the CDR3 DNA reads TGCGCCAGCAGTGAGTCGGTGCCTAGGGGGAGTTTTGCAGATACGCAGTATTTT.

V usage is TRBV28 and J usage is TRBJ1-3, with 7 bases fitting TRBD1. CDR3 length equals 14 residues. V lost 3 bases to trimming and J lost 7 bases; unmatched junction nucleotides: 6. Germline V gene lookup returns CDR1 MDHEN and CDR2 SYDVKM. CDR3 protein: CASSFRGLGNTIYF. The CDR3 region has the DNA TGTGCCAGCAGTTTTAGGGGGCTCGGGAACACCATATATTTT.

This sequence joins TRBV5-4 and TRBJ1-1; D is undetermined. This CDR3 has 13 residues. V lost 4 bases, J lost 0 bases, and 7 bases lay in between. Germline loops: CDR1 SGHNT, CDR2 YYREEE (reference sequence). The CDR3 region has the DNA TGTGCCAGCAGCCATACATTGAACACTGAAGCTTTCTTT. This sequence encodes CASSHTLNTEAFF.

The CDR3 region is CSAGRTRGYTF. DNA of the CDR3: TGCAGTGCGGGACGGACGAGGGGCTACACCTTC. V gene TRBV20-1 combines with J gene TRBJ1-2; D is possibly TRBD1 (5 bases). Trimming cost V 6 bases and J 8 bases, with 13 bases left between them. The CDR3 runs 11 residues. Germline loops: CDR1 DFQATT, CDR2 SNEGSKA (reference sequence).

The genes are TRBV6-1 and TRBJ2-3; no firm D call. This CDR3 comprises 14 residues. With 2 bases removed from V and 9 bases from J, the gap between germline ends came to 15 bases. The germline gives CDR1 MNHNS, CDR2 SASEGT. Written as DNA, the CDR3 is TGTGCCAGCAGTGAACTCGGAATCCCCCCCACGCAGTATTTT. This codes for CASSELGIPPTQYF.

The chain combines TRBV9 with TRBJ2-2; possible D gene TRBD1, 5 bases. The V gene lost 2 bases and the J gene lost 2 bases, with 10 bases spanning the gap. The CDR3 has 15 amino acids. In germline, CDR1 is SGDLS, CDR2 YYNGEE. The CDR3, as DNA: TGTGCCAGCAGCGTTGGGGCACGAAACACCGGGGAGCTGTTTTTT. Protein product: CASSVGARNTGELFF.

The V gene is TRBV28, the J gene TRBJ2-1; 9 bases map to TRBD2. This CDR3 region has 16 residues. V was pared by 2 bases and J by 10 bases, with 12 bases of the junction left unmatched. The germline CDR1 and CDR2 sequences are MDHEN and SYDVKM. CDR3 residues: CASSLVRGRAVPEQFF. For the CDR3, the DNA is TGTGCCAGCAGTTTAGTTCGCGGGAGGGCCGTCCCCGAGCAGTTCTTC.

The chain recombines TRBV18 with TRBJ2-7; no reliable D call. In germline, CDR1 is KGHSH, CDR2 LQKENI. The CDR3 length is 13 residues. Trimming took 3 bases from V and 4 from J, leaving 10 bases between them. The CDR3 bases are TGTGCCAGCTCACCCCCCGCAGGTTACGAGCAGTACTTC. It encodes CASSPPAGYEQYF.

This clone was picked up a small number of times. The V and J genes are TRBV28 and TRBJ1-5, with D tentatively TRBD1 (5 bases). The germline V and J ends were trimmed by 6 bases and 7 bases, with 10 bases remaining between them. Germline V gives CDR1 MDHEN, CDR2 SYDVKM. This CDR3 has 12 residues. The CDR3: CASRGGAQPQHF. CDR3 DNA sequence: TGTGCCAGCAGGGGAGGGGCGCAGCCCCAGCATTTT.

The rearrangement uses TRBV5-3 and TRBJ1-1; D remains ambiguous. TRBV5-3 has ORF status, its function being uncertain. The CDR3 sequence is 14 residues long. The V gene lost 1 base and the J gene lost 0 bases, with 7 bases spanning the gap. CDR3 sequence (DNA): TGTGCCAGAAGCTTGACGGCTATGAACACTGAAGCTTTCTTT. Its protein product is CARSLTAMNTEAFF.

V and J are TRBV21-1 and TRBJ2-6; the table gives TRBD2 as D, unverified against the DNA. TRBV21-1 is termed a pseudogene. The length of the CDR3 is 20 residues. The CDR3 region is CASSTSKTGTFRSGANVLTF. The CDR3 DNA is TGTGCCAGCAGCACCTCGAAAACCGGGACTTTCCGCTCTGGGGCCAACGTCCTGACTTTC.

J is TRBJ1-2 and V is TRBV5-1; 7 nucleotides agree with TRBD1. V dropped 4 bases and J dropped 8; count of bases not matched to a gene: 2. The germline V gene has CDR1 SGHRS and CDR2 YFSETQ. This CDR3 region has 11 residues. In DNA form, the CDR3 reads TGCGCCAGCAGCGGGACAGACGGCTACACCTTC. It specifies CASSGTDGYTF. Drawing the rest from reference TRBV5-1 and TRBJ1-2, the complete variable domain is KAGVTQTPRYLIKTRGQQVTLSCSPISGHRSVSWYQQTPGQGLQFLFEYFSETQRNKGNFPGRFSGRQFSNSRSEMNVSTLELGDSALYLCASSGTDGYTFGSGTRLTVV.

V is TRBV5-8 and J is TRBJ1-5; possible D gene TRBD1, 5 bases. V was shortened by 4 bases and J by 0 bases, with 17 bases between the two germline ends. Germline CDR1 SGHTS, CDR2 YDEGEE. The CDR3 contains 17 residues. The CDR3 nucleotides are TGTGCCAGCAGCCCTTCTGTACAGGCTTATAGCAATCAGCCCCAGCATTTT. This gives the protein CASSPSVQAYSNQPQHF.